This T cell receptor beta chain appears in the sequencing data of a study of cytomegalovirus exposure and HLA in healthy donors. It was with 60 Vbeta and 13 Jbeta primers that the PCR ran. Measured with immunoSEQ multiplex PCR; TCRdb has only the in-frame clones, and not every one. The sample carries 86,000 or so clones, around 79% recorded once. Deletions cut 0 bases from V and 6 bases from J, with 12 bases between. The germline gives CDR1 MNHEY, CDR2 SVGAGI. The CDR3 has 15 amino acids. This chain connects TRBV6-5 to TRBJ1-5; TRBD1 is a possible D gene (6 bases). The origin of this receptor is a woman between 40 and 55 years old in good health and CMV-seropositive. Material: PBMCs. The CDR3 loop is CASSYSITGRQPQHF. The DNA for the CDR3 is TGTGCCAGCAGTTACTCGATTACAGGGCGTCAGCCCCAGCATTTT.